Listed here are 2 T cell receptor beta chains from one sample, sequenced in a study of CD8+CD57+ T cells in acquired aplastic anemia. CDR3 and TCR beta VDJ profiling relied on a genomic DNA template. TCRdb reprocessed the reads via MiXCR and lists one record per CDR3 protein. The table lists a few hundred thousand distinct CDR3 sequences, around 68% of them singletons. What was sequenced was sorted CD4+, CD8+, or CD8+CD57+ T cells (not recorded which) from PBMCs. These receptors were collected from a human donor in good health, serving as a control.

The V call is TRBV5-1, the J call TRBJ1-1; D perhaps matches TRBD1 (5 bases). CDR1 and CDR2 from the germline V gene are SGHRS and YFSETQ. The CDR3 is 14 residues long. V was cut by 5 bases and J by 8 bases, with 19 bases left in between. CDR3 coding DNA: TGCGCCAGCAGTTATTCGCCAGGGAGGGGAGAAGCTTTCTTT. Its translation: CASSYSPGRGEAFF. Supplemented by reference TRBV5-1 and TRBJ1-1, the full variable domain reads KAGVTQTPRYLIKTRGQQVTLSCSPISGHRSVSWYQQTPGQGLQFLFEYFSETQRNKGNFPGRFSGRQFSNSRSEMNVSTLELGDSALYLCASSYSPGRGEAFFGQGTRLTVV.

This clonotype was detected only a few times. The rearrangement joins TRBV6-9 to TRBJ2-4, with unresolved D. Per germline, CDR1 MNHGY and CDR2 SVAAGI. This CDR3 spans 15 amino acids. Between the trimmed V and J ends, which lost 1 base and 0 bases, there was a span of 7 bases. For the CDR3, the DNA is TGTGCCAGCAGTTATTGGAGTCTAGCCAAAAACATTCAGTACTTC. Protein: CASSYWSLAKNIQYF.